The source of this T cell receptor beta chain is a study of CD8 T cells in ankylosing spondylitis. Whole-study results and caveats: With a CD8+ phenotype, disease-linked clones were relatively rare in peripheral blood.

In this sample, this clonotype turned up a few times. Its cognate antigen is unknown. TCRdb redid the calling of the 5' RACE reads with MiXCR, one entry per CDR3 protein. The sample holds around 99,000 distinct CDR3 sequences, around 10% seen once. Sequencing used blood, either unsorted or a sorted T cell fraction (not recorded which). This sequence was found in a male donor with ankylosing spondylitis or in good health (not recorded which).

CDR3 sequence (DNA): TGCGCCAGCAGCTTGAATAGCGGGGGGCAAGAGACCCAGTACTTC. Its protein is CASSLNSGGQETQYF. V usage is TRBV5-1 and J usage is TRBJ2-5; 10 nucleotides agree with TRBD2. The V and J ends lost 1 base and 2 bases, in that order; junction bases with no gene match: 2. CDR1 and CDR2 from the germline V gene are SGHRS and YFSETQ. CDR3 length equals 15 residues.